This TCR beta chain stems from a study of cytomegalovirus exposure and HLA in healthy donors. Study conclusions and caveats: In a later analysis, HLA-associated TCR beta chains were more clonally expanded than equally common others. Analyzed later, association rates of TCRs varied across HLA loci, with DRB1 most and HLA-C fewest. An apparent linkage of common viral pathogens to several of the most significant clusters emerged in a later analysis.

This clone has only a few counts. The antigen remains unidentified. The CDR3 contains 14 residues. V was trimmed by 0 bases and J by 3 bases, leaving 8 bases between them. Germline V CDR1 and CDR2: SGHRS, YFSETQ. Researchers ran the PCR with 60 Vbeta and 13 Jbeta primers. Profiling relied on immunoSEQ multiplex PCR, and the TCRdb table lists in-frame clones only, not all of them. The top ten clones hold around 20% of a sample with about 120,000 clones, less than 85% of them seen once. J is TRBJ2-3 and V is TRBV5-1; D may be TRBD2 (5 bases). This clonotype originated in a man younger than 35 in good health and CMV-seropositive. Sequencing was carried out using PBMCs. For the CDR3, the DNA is TGCGCCAGCAGCTTGGGGTCGGGGACAGATACGCAGTATTTT. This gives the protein CASSLGSGTDTQYF. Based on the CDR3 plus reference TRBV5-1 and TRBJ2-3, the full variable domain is KAGVTQTPRYLIKTRGQQVTLSCSPISGHRSVSWYQQTPGQGLQFLFEYFSETQRNKGNFPGRFSGRQFSNSRSEMNVSTLELGDSALYLCASSLGSGTDTQYFGPGTRLTVL.